Listed below are T cell receptor beta chains from one sample, sequenced in a study of cytomegalovirus exposure and HLA in healthy donors. Clones were read by immunoSEQ multiplex PCR, and TCRdb kept only the in-frame ones, dropping some. The table includes about 120,000 clones, roughly 70% detected once. The sequenced sample consisted of PBMCs. The receptors shown here come from a woman aged 40 to 55 in good health and CMV-seropositive. Each CDR3 is given with its conserved first and last residue. The D gene is left open where the match is weak. Clone sizes are given selectively: once, few, many, or a class where the clone is expanded.

CDR3: CSVEGGTGTYSGNTIYF
DNA: TGCAGCGTTGAAGGGGGGACAGGGACTTACTCTGGAAACACCATATATTTT
D: TRBD1
length: 17
V: TRBV29-1
J: TRBJ1-3
size: -

CDR3: CASSPRQYITEAFF
DNA: TGTGCCAGCAGCCCTCGACAGTACATCACTGAAGCTTTCTTT
D: -
length: 14
V: TRBV9
J: TRBJ1-1
size: -

CDR3: CASSPSRGQPQHF
DNA: TGTGCCAGCAGCCCTTCCCGGGGACAGCCCCAGCATTTT
D: -
length: 13
V: TRBV6-6
J: TRBJ1-5
size: medium-sized

CDR3: CASSPETGEAFF
DNA: TGCGCCAGCAGCCCAGAGACCGGGGAAGCTTTCTTT
D: -
length: 12
V: TRBV5-1
J: TRBJ1-1
size: -

CDR3: CAWSVRRRSRETQYF
DNA: TGTGCCTGGAGTGTAAGGCGGCGGTCACGAGAGACCCAGTACTTC
D: -
length: 15
V: TRBV30
J: TRBJ2-5
size: -

CDR3: CASSRTTKETQYF
DNA: TGTGCCAGCAGCCGGACTACAAAAGAGACCCAGTACTTC
D: -
length: 13
V: TRBV7-8
J: TRBJ2-5
size: once

CDR3: CASKRISGNTGELFF
DNA: TGTGCCAGCAAGAGGATATCGGGAAACACCGGGGAGCTGTTTTTT
D: -
length: 15
V: TRBV6-5
J: TRBJ2-2
size: few

CDR3: CASSWGDSNQPQHF
DNA: TGTGCCAGCAGCTGGGGCGATAGCAATCAGCCCCAGCATTTT
D: -
length: 14
V: TRBV9
J: TRBJ1-5
size: -

CDR3: CASSRLTGANTEAFF
DNA: TGCGCCAGCAGCCGCTTGACAGGGGCGAACACTGAAGCTTTCTTT
D: TRBD1
length: 15
V: TRBV4-1
J: TRBJ1-1
size: -

CDR3: CASSAPGISNQPQHF
DNA: TGTGCCAGCAGTGCTCCGGGGATAAGCAATCAGCCCCAGCATTTT
D: -
length: 15
V: TRBV6-1
J: TRBJ1-5
size: -

CDR3: CASSQVGQGDEKLFF
DNA: TGTGCCAGCAGCCAAGTGGGCCAGGGGGATGAAAAACTGTTTTTT
D: TRBD1
length: 15
V: TRBV4-2
J: TRBJ1-4
size: -

CDR3: CAWSDETSGGASSYNEQFF
DNA: TGTGCCTGGAGTGACGAGACTAGCGGGGGGGCGAGCTCCTACAATGAGCAGTTCTTC
D: TRBD2
length: 19
V: TRBV30
J: TRBJ2-1
size: -

CDR3: CASSQEHPGRGGNYGYTF
DNA: TGCGCCAGCAGCCAAGAACACCCAGGGCGGGGCGGGAACTATGGCTACACCTTC
D: -
length: 18
V: TRBV4-3
J: TRBJ1-2
size: -

CDR3: CASSLKAPGHRGGEQYF
DNA: TGTGCCAGCAGCCTTAAGGCTCCGGGACACCGAGGGGGCGAGCAGTACTTC
D: -
length: 17
V: TRBV13
J: TRBJ2-7
size: -

CDR3: CASSLGLGTDTQYF
DNA: TGTGCCAGCAGCTTAGGACTCGGCACAGATACGCAGTATTTT
D: -
length: 14
V: TRBV7-2
J: TRBJ2-3
size: -

CDR3: CASSLGTSGEIYNEQFF
DNA: TGTGCCAGCAGCTTGGGGACTAGCGGGGAAATCTACAATGAGCAGTTCTTC
D: TRBD2
length: 17
V: TRBV7-9
J: TRBJ2-1
size: -

CDR3: CASSPNWGEYGYTF
DNA: TGTGCCAGCAGTCCTAACTGGGGGGAATATGGCTACACCTTC
D: -
length: 14
V: TRBV6-1
J: TRBJ1-2
size: -

CDR3: CASSLRDRGLYNSPLHF
DNA: TGTGCCAGCAGCCTCCGGGACAGGGGCCTCTATAATTCACCCCTCCACTTT
D: TRBD1
length: 17
V: TRBV9
J: TRBJ1-6
size: -

CDR3: CASIPGDTGELFF
DNA: TGTGCCAGCATTCCGGGGGACACCGGGGAGCTGTTTTTT
D: -
length: 13
V: TRBV6-5
J: TRBJ2-2
size: -

CDR3: CASSSTGTVYEQYF
DNA: TGTGCCAGCAGCTCAACCGGGACAGTCTACGAGCAGTACTTC
D: TRBD1
length: 14
V: TRBV11-3
J: TRBJ2-7
size: -

CDR3: CASSPHLNEQFF
DNA: TGTGCCAGTAGTCCCCATCTAAATGAGCAGTTCTTC
D: -
length: 12
V: TRBV19
J: TRBJ2-1
size: -

CDR3: CASSLTGTNYGYTF
DNA: TGTGCCAGCAGCTTAACAGGGACTAACTATGGCTACACCTTC
D: -
length: 14
V: TRBV5-4
J: TRBJ1-2
size: -

CDR3: CASRPSGGAVKRGETQYF
DNA: TGTGCCAGCAGACCTAGCGGGGGGGCCGTAAAGAGAGGAGAGACCCAGTACTTC
D: TRBD2
length: 18
V: TRBV11-2
J: TRBJ2-5
size: -

CDR3: CASSPSTGWENSPLHF
DNA: TGTGCCAGCAGCCCCTCGACAGGGTGGGAAAATTCACCCCTCCACTTT
D: TRBD1
length: 16
V: TRBV7-6
J: TRBJ1-6
size: -

CDR3: CASSSPTGGRYEQYF
DNA: TGTGCCAGCAGTTCCCCAACAGGGGGTCGGTACGAGCAGTACTTC
D: TRBD1
length: 15
V: TRBV28
J: TRBJ2-7
size: -

CDR3: CASSQDWGTGGLYF
DNA: TGTGCCAGCAGCCAAGATTGGGGGACAGGGGGCTTGTACTTC
D: TRBD1
length: 14
V: TRBV4-2
J: TRBJ2-7
size: -

CDR3: CASSGAGGPETQYF
DNA: TGTGCCAGCAGCGGGGCGGGAGGGCCAGAGACCCAGTACTTC
D: TRBD2
length: 14
V: TRBV9
J: TRBJ2-5
size: -

CDR3: CASSYSQPGNTEAFF
DNA: TGTGCCAGCAGTTACTCGCAGCCGGGGAACACTGAAGCTTTCTTT
D: -
length: 15
V: TRBV6-5
J: TRBJ1-1
size: -

CDR3: CASSLRRAGGTDTQYF
DNA: TGCGCCAGCAGCCTCCGAAGGGCGGGGGGTACAGATACGCAGTATTTT
D: TRBD2
length: 16
V: TRBV5-1
J: TRBJ2-3
size: -

CDR3: CAWRTGSSYNEQFF
DNA: TGTGCCTGGAGGACAGGCAGCTCCTACAATGAGCAGTTCTTC
D: -
length: 14
V: TRBV30
J: TRBJ2-1
size: -

CDR3: CAITSRTSGRMGNEQFF
DNA: TGTGCCATCACCTCACGGACTAGCGGGAGAATGGGCAATGAGCAGTTCTTC
D: TRBD2
length: 17
V: TRBV10-3
J: TRBJ2-1
size: -

CDR3: CASSLHLVQETQYF
DNA: TGCGCCAGCAGCTTGCACTTGGTCCAAGAGACCCAGTACTTC
D: -
length: 14
V: TRBV5-1
J: TRBJ2-5
size: -